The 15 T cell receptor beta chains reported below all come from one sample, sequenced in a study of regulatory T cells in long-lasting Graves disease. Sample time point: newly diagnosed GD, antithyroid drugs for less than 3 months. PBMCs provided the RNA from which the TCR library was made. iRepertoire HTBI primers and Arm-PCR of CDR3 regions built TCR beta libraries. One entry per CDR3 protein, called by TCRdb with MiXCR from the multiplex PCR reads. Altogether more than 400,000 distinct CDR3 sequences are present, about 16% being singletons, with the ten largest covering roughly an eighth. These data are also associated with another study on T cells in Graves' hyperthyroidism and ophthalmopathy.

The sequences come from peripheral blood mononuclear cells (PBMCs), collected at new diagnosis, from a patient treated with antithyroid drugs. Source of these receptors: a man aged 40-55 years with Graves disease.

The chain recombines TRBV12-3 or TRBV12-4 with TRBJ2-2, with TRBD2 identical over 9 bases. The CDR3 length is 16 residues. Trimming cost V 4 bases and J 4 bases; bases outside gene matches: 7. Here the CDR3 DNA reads TGTGCCAGCAGTTGGGCGGGAGGGCCGGGCACCGGGGAGCTGTTTTTT. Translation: CASSWAGGPGTGELFF.

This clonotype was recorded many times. This CDR3 reads CSAPGNRNTEAFF. Here the CDR3 DNA reads TGCAGTGCTCCCGGTAACAGGAACACTGAAGCTTTCTTT. V gene TRBV20-1 combines with J gene TRBJ1-1; no reliable D call. The CDR3 loop spans 13 amino acids. CDR1 and CDR2 from the germline V gene are DFQATT and SNEGSKA (reference sequence). V gave up 5 bases and J gave up 1 base, with 11 bases separating them.

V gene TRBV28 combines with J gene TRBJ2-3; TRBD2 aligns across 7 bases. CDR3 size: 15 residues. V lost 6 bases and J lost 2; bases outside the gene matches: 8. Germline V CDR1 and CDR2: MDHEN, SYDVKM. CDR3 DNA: TGTGCCAGCAGGGAGGTAGCGGGCAACACAGATACGCAGTATTTT. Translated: CASREVAGNTDTQYF.

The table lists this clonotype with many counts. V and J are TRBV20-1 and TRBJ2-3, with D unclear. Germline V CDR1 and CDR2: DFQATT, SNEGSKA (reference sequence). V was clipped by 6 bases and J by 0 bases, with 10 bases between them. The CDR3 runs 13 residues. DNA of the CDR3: TGCAGTGCCGAGGACCCTAGCACAGATACGCAGTATTTT. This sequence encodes CSAEDPSTDTQYF.

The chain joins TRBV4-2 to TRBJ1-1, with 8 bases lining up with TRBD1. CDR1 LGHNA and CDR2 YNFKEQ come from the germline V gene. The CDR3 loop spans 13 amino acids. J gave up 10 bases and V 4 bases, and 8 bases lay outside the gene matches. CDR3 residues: CASSPDREARAFF. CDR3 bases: TGTGCCAGCAGCCCGGACAGGGAGGCGCGAGCTTTCTTT.

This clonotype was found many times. The DNA of the CDR3 is TGTGCCAGCAGCACCGGAGGGGTGAGAAAGGAGACCCAGTACTTC. This sequence encodes CASSTGGVRKETQYF. This rearrangement joins TRBV11-2 to TRBJ2-5; tentatively, D is TRBD2 (6 bases). V lost 5 bases and J 5 bases, leaving 18 bases between the germline ends. This CDR3 has 15 amino acids. Germline-derived CDR1 and CDR2 are SGHAT and FQNNGV.

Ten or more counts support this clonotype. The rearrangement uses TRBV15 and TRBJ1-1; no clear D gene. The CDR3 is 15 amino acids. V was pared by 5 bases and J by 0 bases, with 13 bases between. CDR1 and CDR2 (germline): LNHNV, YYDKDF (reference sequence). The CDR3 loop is CATSPLASLNTEAFF. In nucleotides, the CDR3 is TGTGCCACCAGCCCTCTGGCAAGCTTGAACACTGAAGCTTTCTTT.

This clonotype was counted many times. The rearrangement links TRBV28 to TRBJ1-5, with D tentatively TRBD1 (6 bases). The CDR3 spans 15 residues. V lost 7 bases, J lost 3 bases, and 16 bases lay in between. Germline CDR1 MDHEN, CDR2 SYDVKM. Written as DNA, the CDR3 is TGTGCCAGCATCAGCCCCGGACAGAACAATCAGCCCCAGCATTTT. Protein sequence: CASISPGQNNQPQHF. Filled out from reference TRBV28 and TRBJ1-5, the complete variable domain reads DVKVTQSSRYLVKRTGEKVFLECVQDMDHENMFWYRQDPGLGLRLIYFSYDVKMKEKGDIPEGYSVSREKKERFSLILESASTNQTSMYLCASISPGQNNQPQHFGDGTRLSIL.

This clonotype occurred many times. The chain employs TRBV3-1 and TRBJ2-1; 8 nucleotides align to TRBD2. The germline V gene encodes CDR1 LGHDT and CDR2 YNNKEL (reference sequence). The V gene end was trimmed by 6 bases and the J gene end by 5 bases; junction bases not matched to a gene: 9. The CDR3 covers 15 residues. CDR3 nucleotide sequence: TGTGCCAGCAGGCAACTAGCGGAGGCGGACAATGAGCAGTTCTTC. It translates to CASRQLAEADNEQFF.

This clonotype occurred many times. CDR3 loop: CASSGGGTARPGEQYF. The CDR3 DNA follows: TGTGCCAGCAGTGGGGGAGGGACAGCACGACCTGGAGAGCAGTACTTC. This rearrangement joins TRBV2 to TRBJ2-7; either TRBD1 or TRBD2 may supply D (7 bases each). Germline CDR1 reads SNHLY; CDR2 reads FYNNEI. The CDR3 has 16 amino acids. V lost 4 bases to trimming and J lost 7 bases, with 23 bases between them.

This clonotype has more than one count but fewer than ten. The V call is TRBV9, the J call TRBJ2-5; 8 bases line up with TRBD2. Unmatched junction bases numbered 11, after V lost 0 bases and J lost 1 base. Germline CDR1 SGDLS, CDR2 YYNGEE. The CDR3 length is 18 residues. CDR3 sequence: CASSVESPGGGPQETQYF. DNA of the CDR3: TGTGCCAGCAGCGTAGAGTCCCCGGGGGGGGGCCCCCAAGAGACCCAGTACTTC.

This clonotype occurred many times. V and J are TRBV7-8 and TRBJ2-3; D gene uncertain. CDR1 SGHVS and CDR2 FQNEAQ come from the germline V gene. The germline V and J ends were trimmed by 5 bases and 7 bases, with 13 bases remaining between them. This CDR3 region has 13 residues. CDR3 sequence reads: CASSRSPANTQYF. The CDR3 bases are TGTGCCAGCAGCCGCAGCCCCGCAAATACGCAGTATTTT.

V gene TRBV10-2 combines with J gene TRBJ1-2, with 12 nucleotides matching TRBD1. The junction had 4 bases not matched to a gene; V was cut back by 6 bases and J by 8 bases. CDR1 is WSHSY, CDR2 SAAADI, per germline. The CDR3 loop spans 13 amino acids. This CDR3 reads CASRGQGASGYTF. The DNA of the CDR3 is TGCGCCAGCAGGGGACAGGGGGCGAGCGGCTACACCTTC.

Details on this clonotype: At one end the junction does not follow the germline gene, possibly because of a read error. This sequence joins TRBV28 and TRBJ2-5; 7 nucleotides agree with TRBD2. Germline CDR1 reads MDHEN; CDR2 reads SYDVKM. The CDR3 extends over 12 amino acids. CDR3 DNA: TGTGCCAGCAGTTTACGGGGGGAGACCCGGTACTTC. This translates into CASSLRGETRYF.

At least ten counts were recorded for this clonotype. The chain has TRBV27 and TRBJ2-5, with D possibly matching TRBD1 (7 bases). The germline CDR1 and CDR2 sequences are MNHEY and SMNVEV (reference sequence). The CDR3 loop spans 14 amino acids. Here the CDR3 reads CNLIRGRGEETQYF. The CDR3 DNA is TGTAACTTGATTCGGGGCAGGGGGGAAGAGACCCAGTACTTC.